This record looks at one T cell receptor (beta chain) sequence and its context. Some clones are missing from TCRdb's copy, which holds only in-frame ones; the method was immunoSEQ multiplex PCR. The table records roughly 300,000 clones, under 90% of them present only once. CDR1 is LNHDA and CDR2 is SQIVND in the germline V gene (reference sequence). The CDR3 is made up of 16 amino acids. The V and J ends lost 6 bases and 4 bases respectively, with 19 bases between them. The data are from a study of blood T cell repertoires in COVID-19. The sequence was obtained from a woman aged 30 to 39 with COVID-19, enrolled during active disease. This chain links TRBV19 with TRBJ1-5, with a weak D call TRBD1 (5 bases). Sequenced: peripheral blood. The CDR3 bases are TGTGCCAGTAGACTCGAGGGAGGAGGGGTAAATCAGCCCCAGCATTTT. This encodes CASRLEGGGVNQPQHF.